What follows describes a single T cell receptor beta chain. The sample carries other DNA sequences with the same CDR3. This record belongs to a study of blood T cell repertoires in COVID-19. On the study more broadly: Acute-phase and convalescent COVID-19 samples originated in the United States, Italy and Spain. The analysed material was cDNA or gDNA that came from T cells, B-cell-depleted T cells, or PBMCs.

The CDR3 runs to 14 residues. V shed 6 bases, J shed 10 bases, and the junction held 8 bases outside the gene matches. Germline CDR1 and CDR2: MNHEY and SVGAGI. Per the original data handling: Reference gene primer amplification gave nucleated cell count estimates. Produced via immunoSEQ multiplex PCR; TCRdb's table is partial and in-frame only. From that table come the V and J calls and clone size; the DNA was used to work out D and trimming. The sample lists 60,000 to 90,000 clones; 65% to 90% were seen once. Source material: peripheral blood. The chain joins TRBV6-5 to TRBJ1-6; 8 bases line up with TRBD1. This TCR was recovered from a woman between 45 and 65 years old with acute or convalescent COVID-19. CDR3 coding DNA: TGTGCCAGCAGCCTAGGACAGGGTAACTCACCCCTCCACTTT. Translation: CASSLGQGNSPLHF.